Each of the 19 T cell receptor beta chains below was sequenced from the same sample in a study of T-cell memory formation after mild COVID-19. TCRdb analysed the 5' RACE reads with MiXCR anew, one entry per CDR3 protein. The table lists around 500,000 distinct CDR3 sequences, roughly 18% of them singletons, with more than 9% in the top ten. The specimen was PBMCs or a T cell subset sorted from them (not recorded which). These receptors were obtained from an adult woman who had mild COVID-19 (a few samples of this study predate the infection). Cell type and time point are not known.

This clonotype was seen many times. The V and J genes are TRBV10-3 and TRBJ2-1; the D call may be TRBD1 or TRBD2 (5 bases each). The germline V gene has CDR1 ENHRY and CDR2 SYGVKD. V lost 5 bases and J 2 bases, leaving 19 bases between the germline ends. The CDR3 is 17 residues long. CDR3 sequence (DNA): TGTGCCATCAGTTCCACCGGGACGGTGGGGGCCTACAATGAGCAGTTCTTC. Translated, it gives CAISSTGTVGAYNEQFF.

This clonotype was observed a few times. The chain uses TRBV12-3 or TRBV12-4 and TRBJ1-6, with 9 bases aligning to TRBD1. The V segment lost 8 bases and the J segment 7 bases; nucleotides outside the gene matches: 9. CDR3 size: 15 residues. The CDR3 sequence: CASGNSGTGNSPLHF. The CDR3 coding sequence is TGTGCCAGCGGGAATTCCGGGACAGGGAATTCACCCCTCCACTTT.

The chain links TRBV9 to TRBJ2-1, with D tentatively TRBD2 (6 bases). V lost 7 bases, J lost 10 bases, and 21 bases lay in between. Germline lookup yields CDR1 SGDLS and CDR2 YYNGEE. The CDR3 has 14 amino acids. DNA of the CDR3: TGTGCCAGCGCGAAGGCGGGGAGCCCGGGGGAGCAGTTCTTC. Translation: CASAKAGSPGEQFF.

The V and J genes are TRBV29-1 and TRBJ1-2; D may be TRBD1 (6 bases). CDR3 length: 11 residues. V dropped 8 bases and J dropped 4 bases, with 11 bases sitting between them. Germline V gives CDR1 SQVTM, CDR2 ANQGSEA. CDR3 sequence reads: CSSRQAYGYTF. CDR3 bases: TGCAGCTCAAGACAGGCCTATGGCTACACCTTC.

This clonotype was observed a few times. This chain uses TRBV19 with TRBJ1-1; 7 positions match TRBD1. The junction had 5 bases not matched to a gene; V was cut back by 6 bases and J by 1 base. In germline, CDR1 is LNHDA, CDR2 SQIVND (reference sequence). This CDR3 is 14 amino acids long. Here the CDR3 DNA reads TGTGCCAGTAGACCCGGACAGGAGAACACTGAAGCTTTCTTT. It translates to CASRPGQENTEAFF.

This clonotype was observed a few times. This chain connects TRBV25-1 to TRBJ2-7; no reliable D call. CDR1 MGHDK and CDR2 SYGVNS come from the germline V gene. V was trimmed by 4 bases and J by 0 bases, leaving 16 bases between them. The CDR3 is 16 residues long. This CDR3 is CASSGAKIRSSYEQYF. Written as DNA, the CDR3 is TGTGCCAGCAGTGGGGCTAAGATCAGGAGCTCCTACGAGCAGTACTTC.

A few counts support this clonotype. V and J are TRBV5-5 and TRBJ1-4; no firm D call. Germline loops: CDR1 SGHKS, CDR2 YYEKEE (reference sequence). This CDR3 contains 15 residues. Trimming cost V 0 bases and J 1 base, with 7 bases left between them. In DNA form, the CDR3 reads TGTGCCAGCAGCTTGGCCCCCGGAACTAATGAAAAACTGTTTTTT. The encoded protein is CASSLAPGTNEKLFF.

The chain uses TRBV24-1 and TRBJ1-2; D is unresolved. The CDR3 is made up of 11 amino acids. Germline V lookup: CDR1 KGHDR, CDR2 SFDVKD. V lost 1 base and J 8 bases, leaving 4 bases between the germline ends. CDR3 sequence: CATSDLRGYTF. For the CDR3, the DNA is TGTGCCACCAGTGATTTACGGGGCTACACCTTC.

The chain employs TRBV4-1 and TRBJ2-4, with 7 bases that match TRBD1. This CDR3 is 18 amino acids long. Germline CDR1 MGHRA, CDR2 YSYEKL. With V trimmed by 3 bases and J by 0 bases, 11 bases remained unmatched. Here the CDR3 DNA reads TGCGCCAGCAGCCATGGCGTGGGACAGAAAATAGCCAAAAACATTCAGTACTTC. Its translation is CASSHGVGQKIAKNIQYF.

The gene calls are TRBV5-6 and TRBJ2-7, with 9 bases matching TRBD1. Trimming cost V 6 bases and J 5 bases; bases outside gene matches: 12. The CDR3 has 15 amino acids. The germline CDR1 and CDR2 sequences are SGHDT and YYEEEE. CDR3 sequence: CASNPWGTGSNEQYF. CDR3 coding DNA: TGTGCCAGCAACCCCTGGGGGACAGGGTCCAACGAGCAGTACTTC.

The chain joins TRBV29-1 to TRBJ2-5, with a weak D call TRBD1 (6 bases). Between the trimmed V and J ends, which lost 3 bases and 1 base, there was a span of 6 bases. Germline lookup yields CDR1 SQVTM and CDR2 ANQGSEA. The CDR3 consists of 12 residues. The CDR3 DNA follows: TGCAGCGTTGACAGGGGCCAAGAGACCCAGTACTTC. Translating gives CSVDRGQETQYF.

The chain carries TRBV12-3 or TRBV12-4 and TRBJ1-5; D perhaps matches TRBD1 (5 bases). Trimming stripped 3 bases from V and 9 bases from J, with 15 bases between. This CDR3 has 14 residues. CDR3 sequence reads: CASSLAGNGGPQHF. The CDR3, as DNA: TGTGCCAGCAGTTTGGCGGGGAACGGGGGGCCCCAGCATTTT.

The CDR3: CASSDYQETQYF. In nucleotides, the CDR3 is TGTGCCAGCAGCGACTACCAAGAGACCCAGTACTTC. The rearrangement joins TRBV9 to TRBJ2-5; no reliable D call. V was cut by 3 bases and J by 0 bases, with 3 bases left in between. The CDR3 sequence is 12 residues long. The germline V gene has CDR1 SGDLS and CDR2 YYNGEE. Combining the CDR3 with reference TRBV9 and TRBJ2-5 gives the whole variable domain DSGVTQTPKHLITATGQRVTLRCSPRSGDLSVYWYQQSLDQGLQFLIQYYNGEERAKGNILERFSAQQFPDLHSELNLSSLELGDSALYFCASSDYQETQYFGPGTRLLVL.

This clonotype was found a few times. V is TRBV6-2 or TRBV6-3 and J is TRBJ1-1; D ambiguous. CDR1 and CDR2 (germline): MNHEY, SVGEGT. The CDR3 extends over 12 amino acids. Trimming shortened V by 6 bases and J by 4 bases, and 9 bases separated the two germline ends. The CDR3 loop is CASSYARTEAFF. CDR3 nucleotide sequence: TGTGCCAGCAGCTATGCACGCACTGAAGCTTTCTTT.

The sample holds many counts of this clonotype. CDR3 bases: TGTGCCAGCAGTGACCTCGGGCATCGGGCTGAAAACATTCAGTACTTC. This codes for CASSDLGHRAENIQYF. The V call is TRBV25-1, the J call TRBJ2-4, with no clear D. The CDR3 covers 16 residues. Deletions cut 3 bases from V and 5 bases from J, with 17 bases between. Germline CDR1 MGHDK, CDR2 SYGVNS. The full variable domain, in which reference TRBV25-1 and TRBJ2-4 provide the parts outside the CDR3, is EADIYQTPRYLVIGTGKKITLECSQTMGHDKMYWYQQDPGMELHLIHYSYGVNSTEKGDLSSESTVSRIRTEHFPLTLESARPSHTSQYLCASSDLGHRAENIQYFGAGTRLSVL.

This clonotype was counted at least ten times. This chain connects TRBV7-6 to TRBJ2-2; no clear D gene. This CDR3 region has 13 residues. Germline V CDR1 and CDR2: SGHVS, FNYEAQ. Trimming removed 7 bases at V and 6 bases at J, with 12 bases between. CDR3 sequence reads: CASTSAKAGELFF. The DNA for the CDR3 is TGTGCCAGCACCTCGGCGAAGGCCGGGGAGCTGTTTTTT.

This clonotype was counted between two and nine times. CDR3 loop: CSDVVQETQYF. The CDR3 coding sequence is TGCAGCGATGTCGTCCAAGAGACCCAGTACTTC. The V and J genes are TRBV29-1 and TRBJ2-5; unclear D gene. This CDR3 has 11 amino acids. Germline CDR1 SQVTM, CDR2 ANQGSEA. Trimming cost V 7 bases and J 1 base, with 7 bases left between them.

This clonotype was seen a handful of times. The J gene is TRBJ1-6, the V gene TRBV2, with a tentative D call TRBD1 (6 bases). V dropped 8 bases and J dropped 10 bases, with 15 bases sitting between them. Germline V gene data show CDR1 as SNHLY and CDR2 as FYNNEI. The CDR3 is 13 residues long. This CDR3 reads CASWTSGASPLHF. In DNA, the CDR3 is TGTGCCAGCTGGACCTCAGGGGCGTCACCCCTCCACTTT. The variable domain in full, completed from reference TRBV2 and TRBJ1-6, reads EPEVTQTPSHQVTQMGQEVILRCVPISNHLYFYWYRQILGQKVEFLVSFYNNEISEKSEIFDDQFSVERPDGSNFTLKIRSTKLEDSAMYFCASWTSGASPLHFGNGTRLTVT.

The chain combines TRBV7-9 with TRBJ1-1; TRBD1 matches at 9 bases. The germline V gene encodes CDR1 SEHNR and CDR2 FQNEAQ (reference sequence). The CDR3 runs to 14 residues. V gave up 5 bases and J gave up 4 bases; unmatched junction bases: 5. The CDR3 reads CASSVQGASTEAFF. For the CDR3, the DNA is TGTGCCAGCAGCGTACAGGGGGCGAGCACTGAAGCTTTCTTT.